The TCR beta chain under discussion was sequenced for a study of CD8 T cells in ankylosing spondylitis. Study results and limitations: Characteristic, it appeared, of ankylosing spondylitis blood was a TCR beta motif of roughly 8 highly homologous variants. Researchers reportedly found disease-linked clones significantly enriched in matched ankylosing spondylitis synovial fluid. Peripheral blood samples showed relatively rare disease-linked clones, and these clones were CD8+. Earlier reports found some motif variants in synovial fluid and blood in reactive arthritis.

TCRdb analysed the 5' RACE reads with MiXCR anew, one entry per CDR3 protein. The sample shows 700,000 to 850,000 distinct CDR3 sequences, about 11% of them seen only once. CDR3 length equals 16 residues. The germline CDR1 and CDR2 sequences are LGHNA and YSLEER. V shed 1 base and J shed 2 bases, with 14 bases lying between them. A note on this clonotype: What it binds is unknown.

Material for sequencing was blood, either unsorted or a sorted T cell fraction (not recorded which). This receptor was identified in a male donor with ankylosing spondylitis. The V and J genes are TRBV4-3 and TRBJ1-2, with D uncertain. CDR3 amino acids: CASSQGAEGGNYGYTF. CDR3 sequence (DNA): TGCGCCAGCAGCCAAGGGGCAGAGGGCGGGAACTATGGCTACACCTTC.